A single sample gave rise to the 28 T cell receptor beta chains below, sequenced in a study of blood T cell repertoires in COVID-19. Measured with immunoSEQ multiplex PCR; TCRdb has only the in-frame clones, and not every one. The sample holds some 250,000 clones, over 75% seen once. The material sequenced was peripheral blood. These receptors originate from a human donor in a cohort sampled during active COVID-19.

V and J are TRBV16 and TRBJ1-5, with 10 bases identical to TRBD1. This CDR3 comprises 15 residues. CDR1 is KGHSY, CDR2 FQNENV, per germline. V dropped 6 bases and J dropped 7; count of bases not matched to a gene: 9. DNA of the CDR3: TGTGCCAGCAGTCCGGGGGGGACAGGGGAACAGCCCCAGCATTTT. It specifies CASSPGGTGEQPQHF.

The rearrangement joins TRBV7-2 to TRBJ2-7; D possibly corresponds to TRBD2 (5 bases). In germline, CDR1 is SGHTA, CDR2 FQGNSA. Trimming left V 1 base short and J 7 bases short, with 17 bases between. The CDR3 covers 15 residues. CDR3 protein: CASSLVASSRREQYF. The CDR3 DNA is TGTGCCAGCAGCTTAGTAGCTAGCTCACGGAGGGAGCAGTACTTC.

V and J are TRBV5-6 and TRBJ2-7, with 10 bases aligning to TRBD2. Germline lookup yields CDR1 SGHDT and CDR2 YYEEEE. V dropped 2 bases and J dropped 8; count of bases not matched to a gene: 13. The CDR3 consists of 16 residues. The CDR3 reads CASSFRTSGLPGKQYF. The CDR3 nucleotides read TGTGCCAGCAGCTTCCGGACTAGCGGACTGCCCGGGAAGCAGTACTTC. Supplemented by reference TRBV5-6 and TRBJ2-7, the full variable domain reads DAGVTQSPTHLIKTRGQQVTLRCSPKSGHDTVSWYQQALGQGPQFIFQYYEEEERQRGNFPDRFSGHQFPNYSSELNVNALLLGDSALYLCASSFRTSGLPGKQYFGPGTRLTVT.

This chain uses TRBV5-1 with TRBJ2-2, with 11 bases fitting TRBD1. Germline V lookup: CDR1 SGHRS, CDR2 YFSETQ. CDR3 length: 19 amino acids. V shed 3 bases and J 1 base; nucleotides not matched to a gene: 11. Here the CDR3 DNA reads TGCGCCAGCAGCTCAACAACCCCGGGACAGGGGGGGAACACCGGGGAGCTGTTTTTT. Encoded protein: CASSSTTPGQGGNTGELFF.

The gene calls are TRBV7-6 and TRBJ1-1; D is ambiguous. Trimming shortened V by 0 bases and J by 2 bases, and 19 bases separated the two germline ends. This CDR3 has 18 amino acids. Germline V gene sequence: CDR1 SGHVS, CDR2 FNYEAQ. CDR3 loop: CASSLALTDGERNTEAFF. The CDR3 bases are TGTGCCAGCAGCTTAGCGCTAACGGATGGGGAGAGAAACACTGAAGCTTTCTTT. The full variable domain, rest sourced from reference TRBV7-6 and TRBJ1-1, is GAGVSQSPRYKVTKRGQDVALRCDPISGHVSLYWYRQALGQGPEFLTYFNYEAQQDKSGLPNDRFSAERPEGSISTLTIQRTEQRDSAMYRCASSLALTDGERNTEAFFGQGTRLTVV.

J is TRBJ1-1 and V is TRBV10-2; D gene ambiguous. The germline V and J ends were trimmed by 4 bases and 5 bases, with 20 bases remaining between them. Germline CDR1 and CDR2: WSHSY and SAAADI. CDR3 size: 16 residues. The CDR3 region is CASSGGGGLGRTEAFF. The CDR3 DNA is TGCGCCAGCAGTGGGGGAGGAGGGCTGGGCCGGACTGAAGCTTTCTTT.

The genes are TRBV5-4 and TRBJ2-7, with TRBD2 matching 7 bases. There are 17 residues in the CDR3. Germline values: CDR1 SGHNT, CDR2 YYREEE (reference sequence). Losses at the gene ends were 1 base for V and 3 bases for J; bases not matched to a gene: 13. The CDR3 is CASSLTGWGGSLYEQYF. The CDR3 nucleotides read TGTGCCAGCAGCTTGACGGGATGGGGCGGGAGTCTCTACGAGCAGTACTTC.

V gene TRBV28 combines with J gene TRBJ2-3; 11 bases are shared with TRBD2. The germline V gene has CDR1 MDHEN and CDR2 SYDVKM. V dropped 2 bases and J dropped 4; count of bases not matched to a gene: 5. The CDR3 length is 16 residues. CDR3 in DNA: TGTGCCAGCAGTTTACAACTAGCGGGAGTATCAGATACGCAGTATTTT. Amino acids: CASSLQLAGVSDTQYF. The entire variable domain, with the rest obtained from reference TRBV28 and TRBJ2-3, is as follows: DVKVTQSSRYLVKRTGEKVFLECVQDMDHENMFWYRQDPGLGLRLIYFSYDVKMKEKGDIPEGYSVSREKKERFSLILESASTNQTSMYLCASSLQLAGVSDTQYFGPGTRLTVL.

The chain joins TRBV6-2 or TRBV6-3 to TRBJ2-7, with TRBD2 matching over 8 bases. This CDR3 is 16 amino acids long. Germline V CDR1 and CDR2: MNHEY, SVGEGT. The junction had 14 bases not matched to a gene; V was cut back by 4 bases and J by 6 bases. For the CDR3, the DNA is TGTGCCAGCAGTTCCCCCGGACTAGCTGGAGGGGTCGAGCAGTACTTC. It yields the protein CASSSPGLAGGVEQYF.

This clone was counted a single time. This chain connects TRBV7-2 to TRBJ2-1; 10 bases fit TRBD2. The germline V gene encodes CDR1 SGHTA and CDR2 FQGNSA. V was clipped by 5 bases and J by 7 bases; unmatched bases: 11. CDR3 length: 16 amino acids. The CDR3 DNA sequence: TGTGCCAGCAGCCTAAGGCTGGGACTAGCGTCGAATGAGCAGTTCTTC. As protein: CASSLRLGLASNEQFF.

CDR3 residues: CASSRDSGNEKLFF. The CDR3 nucleotides are TGTGCCAGCAGCCGGGACAGTGGGAATGAAAAACTGTTTTTT. The chain employs TRBV5-4 and TRBJ1-4, with 7 bases lining up with TRBD1. The trim removed 4 bases at V and 5 bases at J, leaving 5 bases unmatched. Germline loops: CDR1 SGHNT, CDR2 YYREEE (reference sequence). The CDR3 loop spans 14 amino acids.

The V call is TRBV29-1, the J call TRBJ2-3, with D unresolved. The CDR3 has 13 amino acids. CDR1 and CDR2 (germline): SQVTM, ANQGSEA. V lost 0 bases to trimming and J lost 5 bases, with 9 bases between them. CDR3 protein: CSVEETGVDTQYF. CDR3 in DNA: TGCAGCGTTGAAGAGACTGGAGTAGATACGCAGTATTTT.

V usage is TRBV4-3 and J usage is TRBJ1-6, with D hard to call. The CDR3 contains 16 residues. V was shortened by 2 bases and J by 0 bases, with 8 bases between the two germline ends. Per the germline V gene, CDR1 is LGHNA and CDR2 is YSLEER. The CDR3 nucleotides are TGCGCCAGCAGCCAACACAGAAGCTCCTATAATTCACCCCTCCACTTT. Its translation: CASSQHRSSYNSPLHF.

This clone was found a few times. The chain is built from TRBV9 and TRBJ1-1; D may be TRBD1 (6 bases). Trimming pared 0 bases from V and 4 bases from J, leaving 7 bases between. Per the germline V gene, CDR1 is SGDLS and CDR2 is YYNGEE. The CDR3 runs 13 residues. This CDR3 is CASSVVRGTEAFF. CDR3 sequence (DNA): TGTGCCAGCAGCGTAGTCAGGGGCACTGAAGCTTTCTTT.

The chain has TRBV4-3 and TRBJ1-1, with 8 bases fitting TRBD1. Per germline, CDR1 LGHNA and CDR2 YSLEER. This CDR3 contains 16 residues. Trimming at V came to 0 bases and at J to 1 base, leaving 4 bases not matched to a gene. CDR3 bases: TGCGCCAGCAGCCAAGACCCCCAGGGGGCGAACACTGAAGCTTTCTTT. This gives the protein CASSQDPQGANTEAFF.

This chain joins TRBV18 and TRBJ1-5; D is undetermined. The CDR3 has 13 residues. Germline V gene lookup returns CDR1 KGHSH and CDR2 LQKENI. Trimming stripped 2 bases from V and 6 bases from J, with 8 bases between. CDR3 coding DNA: TGTGCCAGCTCACCAGGTACCGGTCAGCCCCAGCATTTT. Its protein is CASSPGTGQPQHF.

This clone came up once. The chain recombines TRBV25-1 with TRBJ2-1; 10 positions match TRBD1. The ends lost 3 bases at V and 9 bases at J; junction bases unmatched: 8. CDR3 length: 15 amino acids. Germline CDR1 MGHDK, CDR2 SYGVNS. CDR3 nucleotides: TGTGCCAGCAGTGATCCGGGACAGGGGTTATTTGAGCAGTTCTTC. It specifies CASSDPGQGLFEQFF. The full variable domain, its missing parts supplied by reference TRBV25-1 and TRBJ2-1, is EADIYQTPRYLVIGTGKKITLECSQTMGHDKMYWYQQDPGMELHLIHYSYGVNSTEKGDLSSESTVSRIRTEHFPLTLESARPSHTSQYLCASSDPGQGLFEQFFGPGTRLTVL.

This clone was found once. The rearrangement links TRBV12-3 or TRBV12-4 to TRBJ1-5; no clear D gene. V was clipped by 3 bases and J by 6 bases, with 6 bases between them. This CDR3 spans 12 amino acids. The CDR3 protein is CASSFPGQPQHF. DNA of the CDR3: TGTGCCAGCAGTTTCCCGGGTCAGCCCCAGCATTTT.

J is TRBJ2-7 and V is TRBV9, with 8 bases that match TRBD2. The V gene's germline CDR1 is SGDLS and CDR2 YYNGEE. J lost 1 base, V lost 2 bases, and 5 bases had no gene match. This CDR3 has 15 residues. CDR3: CASSVESGSSYEQYF. CDR3 DNA sequence: TGTGCCAGCAGCGTTGAAAGCGGGAGTTCCTACGAGCAGTACTTC.

This chain joins TRBV5-4 and TRBJ1-6; no reliable D call. The CDR3 covers 16 residues. Germline lookup yields CDR1 SGHNT and CDR2 YYREEE (reference sequence). The V end lost 0 bases, the J end lost 6 bases, and 13 bases lay between the germline ends. The CDR3 nucleotides read TGTGCCAGCAGCTTGGATGCGGTGCCCTCTAATTCACCCCTCCACTTT. Translation gives CASSLDAVPSNSPLHF.

The chain links TRBV3-1 (or the pseudogene TRBV3-2) to TRBJ1-5, with a possible D match to TRBD1 (6 bases). The germline V gene encodes CDR1 LGHDT and CDR2 YNNKEL (reference sequence). This CDR3 region has 13 residues. V was cut by 8 bases and J by 12 bases, with 20 bases left in between. CDR3 nucleotides: TGTGCCAGCTCCCCCACAGGGAGGGGTTACCAGCATTTT. Protein: CASSPTGRGYQHF.

This chain joins TRBV6-5 and TRBJ2-7; 8 bases agree with TRBD2. V was clipped by 2 bases and J by 4 bases; unmatched bases: 4. Germline-derived CDR1 and CDR2 are MNHEY and SVGAGI. The CDR3 totals 14 residues. The CDR3 nucleotides read TGTGCCAGCAGTTACGAAATAGCGGGATACGAGCAGTACTTC. Residues: CASSYEIAGYEQYF.

The CDR3 protein is CASSQVYTGANVLTF. CDR3 nucleotide sequence: TGCGCCAGCAGCCAAGTTTATACAGGGGCCAACGTCCTGACTTTC. V gene TRBV4-3 combines with J gene TRBJ2-6; D not resolved. V shed 1 base and J shed 4 bases, with 8 bases lying between them. Looked up from germline, CDR1 is LGHNA and CDR2 is YSLEER. The CDR3 covers 15 residues.

The chain employs TRBV7-6 and TRBJ1-6, with a weak D call TRBD1 (5 bases). Germline V CDR1 and CDR2: SGHVS, FNYEAQ. V was shortened by 1 base and J by 9 bases, with 10 bases between the two germline ends. The CDR3 sequence is 14 residues long. CDR3 in amino acids: CASSLDRRGSPLHF. The CDR3 bases are TGTGCCAGCAGCTTAGACAGGCGTGGTTCACCCCTCCACTTT. The full variable domain, completed using reference TRBV7-6 and TRBJ1-6, is GAGVSQSPRYKVTKRGQDVALRCDPISGHVSLYWYRQALGQGPEFLTYFNYEAQQDKSGLPNDRFSAERPEGSISTLTIQRTEQRDSAMYRCASSLDRRGSPLHFGNGTRLTVT.

This clone was picked up a small number of times. CDR3 sequence: CASSRGLAREQYF. CDR3 DNA sequence: TGTGCCAGCAGCCGCGGACTAGCGCGGGAGCAGTACTTC. The V and J genes are TRBV11-2 and TRBJ2-7; 9 bases line up with TRBD2. V trimming: 5 bases; J trimming: 7 bases; junction bases outside the gene matches: 6. CDR1 SGHAT and CDR2 FQNNGV come from the germline V gene. This CDR3 comprises 13 residues. Based on the CDR3 plus reference TRBV11-2 and TRBJ2-7, the full variable domain is EAGVAQSPRYKIIEKRQSVAFWCNPISGHATLYWYQQILGQGPKLLIQFQNNGVVDDSQLPKDRFSAERLKGVDSTLKIQPAKLEDSAVYLCASSRGLAREQYFGPGTRLTVT.

This clone has just one count. The V call is TRBV24-1, the J call TRBJ1-2, with D hard to call. This CDR3 has 12 amino acids. V was pared by 5 bases and J by 3 bases, with 6 bases between. CDR1 and CDR2 from the germline V gene are KGHDR and SFDVKD. The CDR3 sequence is CATSVGDYGYTF. For the CDR3, the DNA is TGTGCCACCAGTGTCGGGGACTATGGCTACACCTTC.

The rearrangement links TRBV11-2 to TRBJ2-5, with 7 bases matching TRBD1. The length of the CDR3 is 13 residues. Germline lookup yields CDR1 SGHAT and CDR2 FQNNGV. V lost 3 bases and J lost 3; bases outside the gene matches: 1. The CDR3 DNA is TGTGCCAGCAGCTTTACAGGGGAAGAGACCCAGTACTTC. Translation gives CASSFTGEETQYF.

The chain is built from TRBV6-4 and TRBJ1-1; D gene ambiguous. This CDR3 comprises 16 residues. Deletions cut 5 bases from V and 4 bases from J, with 20 bases between. Germline V gene sequence: CDR1 MRHNA, CDR2 SNTAGT. Here the CDR3 reads CASSSGPVGRGTEAFF. The CDR3 region has the DNA TGTGCCAGCAGTTCCGGCCCGGTTGGCCGAGGCACTGAAGCTTTCTTT.